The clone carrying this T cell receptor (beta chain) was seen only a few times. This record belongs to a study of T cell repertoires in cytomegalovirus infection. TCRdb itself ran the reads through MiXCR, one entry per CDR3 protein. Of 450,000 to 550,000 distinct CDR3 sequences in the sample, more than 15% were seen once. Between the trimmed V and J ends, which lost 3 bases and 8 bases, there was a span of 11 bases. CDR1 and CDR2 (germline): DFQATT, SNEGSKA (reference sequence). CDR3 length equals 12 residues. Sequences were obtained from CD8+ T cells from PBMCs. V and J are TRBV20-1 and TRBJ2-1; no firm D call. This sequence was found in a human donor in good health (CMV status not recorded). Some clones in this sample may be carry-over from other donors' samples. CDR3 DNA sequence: TGCAGTGCTAGGCCCCCCGCGGATGAGCAGTTCTTC. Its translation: CSARPPADEQFF.